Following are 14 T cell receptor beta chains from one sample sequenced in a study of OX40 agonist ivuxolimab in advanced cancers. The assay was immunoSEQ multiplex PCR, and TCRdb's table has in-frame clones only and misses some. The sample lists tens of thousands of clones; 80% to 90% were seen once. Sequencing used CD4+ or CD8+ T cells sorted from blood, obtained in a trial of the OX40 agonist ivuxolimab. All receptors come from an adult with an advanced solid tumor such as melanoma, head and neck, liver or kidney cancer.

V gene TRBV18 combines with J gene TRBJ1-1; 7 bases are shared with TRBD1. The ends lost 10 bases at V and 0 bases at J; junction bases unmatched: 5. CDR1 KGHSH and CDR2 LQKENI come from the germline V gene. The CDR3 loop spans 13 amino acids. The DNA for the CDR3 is TGTGCCAACGCAGGGGGGGTGAACACTGAAGCTTTCTTT. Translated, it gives CANAGGVNTEAFF. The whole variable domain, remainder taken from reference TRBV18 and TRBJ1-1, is NAGVMQNPRHLVRRRGQEARLRCSPMKGHSHVYWYRQLPEEGLKFMVYLQKENIIDESGMPKERFSAEFPKEGPSILRIQQVVRGDSAAYFCANAGGVNTEAFFGQGTRLTVV.

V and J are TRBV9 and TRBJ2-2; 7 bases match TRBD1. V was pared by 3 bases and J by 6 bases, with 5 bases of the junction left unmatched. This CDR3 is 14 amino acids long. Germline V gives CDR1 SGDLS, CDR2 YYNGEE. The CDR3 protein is CASSGHRGPGELFF. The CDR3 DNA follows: TGTGCCAGCAGCGGACACAGGGGTCCCGGGGAGCTGTTTTTT.

The CDR3 DNA follows: TGCGCCAGCAGTGAGTTAGGGGCGAGTGGAGCTTTCTTT. As protein: CASSELGASGAFF. This sequence joins TRBV10-2 and TRBJ1-1; perhaps TRBD1 as D (5 bases). Trimming removed 1 base from V and 10 bases from J, with 13 bases in between. The CDR3 has 13 residues. Germline V gene sequence: CDR1 WSHSY, CDR2 SAAADI.

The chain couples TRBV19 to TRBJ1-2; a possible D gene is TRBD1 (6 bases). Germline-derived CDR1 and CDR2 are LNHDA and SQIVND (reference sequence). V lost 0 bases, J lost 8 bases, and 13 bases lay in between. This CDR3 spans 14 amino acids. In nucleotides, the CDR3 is TGTGCCAGTAGTATAGAGGTCAGGGGTGAAGGCTACACCTTC. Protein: CASSIEVRGEGYTF.

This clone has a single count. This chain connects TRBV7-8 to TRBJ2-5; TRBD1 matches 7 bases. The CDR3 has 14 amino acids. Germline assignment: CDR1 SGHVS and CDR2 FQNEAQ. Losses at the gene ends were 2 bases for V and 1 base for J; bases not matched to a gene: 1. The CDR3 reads CASSLRDSQETQYF. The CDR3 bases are TGTGCCAGCAGCTTAAGGGACAGCCAAGAGACCCAGTACTTC.

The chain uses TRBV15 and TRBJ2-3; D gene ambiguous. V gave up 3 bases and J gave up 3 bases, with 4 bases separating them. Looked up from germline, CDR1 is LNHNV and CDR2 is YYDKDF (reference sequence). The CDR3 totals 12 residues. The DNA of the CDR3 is TGTGCCACCAGCAGGAGGACAGATACGCAGTATTTT. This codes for CATSRRTDTQYF.

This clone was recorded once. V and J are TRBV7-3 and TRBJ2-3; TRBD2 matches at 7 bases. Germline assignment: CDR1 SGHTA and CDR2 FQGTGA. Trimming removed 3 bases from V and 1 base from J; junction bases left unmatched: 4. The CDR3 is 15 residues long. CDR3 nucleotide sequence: TGTGCCAGCAGCTTCCGGGGGGACGGCACAGATACGCAGTATTTT. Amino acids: CASSFRGDGTDTQYF.

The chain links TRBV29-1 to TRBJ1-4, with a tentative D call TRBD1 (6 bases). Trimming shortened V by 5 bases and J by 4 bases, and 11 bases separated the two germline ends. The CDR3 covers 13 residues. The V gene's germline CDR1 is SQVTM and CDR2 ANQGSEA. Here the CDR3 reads CSVKRGLNEKLFF. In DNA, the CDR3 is TGCAGCGTTAAACGGGGGCTTAATGAAAAACTGTTTTTT.

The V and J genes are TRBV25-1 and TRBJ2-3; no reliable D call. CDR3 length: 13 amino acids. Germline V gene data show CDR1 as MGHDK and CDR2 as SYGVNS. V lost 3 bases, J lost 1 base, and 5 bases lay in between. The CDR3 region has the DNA TGTGCCAGCAGTGATGGCGGCACAGATACGCAGTATTTT. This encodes CASSDGGTDTQYF.

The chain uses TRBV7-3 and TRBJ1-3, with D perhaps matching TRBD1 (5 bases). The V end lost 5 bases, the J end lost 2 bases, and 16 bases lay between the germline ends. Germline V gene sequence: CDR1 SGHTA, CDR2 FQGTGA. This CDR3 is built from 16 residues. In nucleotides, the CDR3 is TGTGCCAGCAGCGCGACAGTCAATCGGGCTGGAAACACCATATATTTT. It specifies CASSATVNRAGNTIYF.

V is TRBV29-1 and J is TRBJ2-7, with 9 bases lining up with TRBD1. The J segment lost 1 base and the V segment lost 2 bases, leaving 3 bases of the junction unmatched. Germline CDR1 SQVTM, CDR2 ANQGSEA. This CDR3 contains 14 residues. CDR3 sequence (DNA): TGCAGCGTTGAATCCGGGACAGGGTCCTACGAGCAGTACTTC. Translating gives CSVESGTGSYEQYF.

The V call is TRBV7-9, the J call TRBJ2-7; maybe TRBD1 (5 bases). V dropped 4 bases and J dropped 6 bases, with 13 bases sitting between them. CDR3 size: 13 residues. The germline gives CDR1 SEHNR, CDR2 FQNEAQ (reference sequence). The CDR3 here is CASSSTRVGEQYF. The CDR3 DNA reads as TGTGCCAGCAGCTCGACCAGGGTCGGCGAGCAGTACTTC.

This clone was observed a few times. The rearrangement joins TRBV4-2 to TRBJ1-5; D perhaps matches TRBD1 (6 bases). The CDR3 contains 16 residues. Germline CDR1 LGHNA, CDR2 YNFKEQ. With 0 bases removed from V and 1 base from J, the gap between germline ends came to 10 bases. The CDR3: CASSQDVQGSNQPQHF. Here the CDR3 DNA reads TGTGCCAGCAGCCAAGATGTGCAGGGGAGCAATCAGCCCCAGCATTTT.

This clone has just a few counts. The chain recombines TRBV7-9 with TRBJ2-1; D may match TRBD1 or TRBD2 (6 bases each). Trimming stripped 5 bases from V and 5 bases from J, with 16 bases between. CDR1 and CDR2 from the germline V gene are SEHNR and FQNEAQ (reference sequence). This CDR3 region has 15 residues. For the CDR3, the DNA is TGTGCCAGCAGCGAAATCGGGGGCATTCACAATGAGCAGTTCTTC. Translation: CASSEIGGIHNEQFF.